A selection of T cell receptor beta chains follows, all from one sample in a study of blood T cell repertoires in COVID-19. Assay used: immunoSEQ multiplex PCR; TCRdb lists only in-frame clones, some missing. The sample consists of 300,000 to 400,000 clones, over 75% of them appearing once. Sequenced material: peripheral blood. These receptors were taken from a woman aged 50 to 60 with active or convalescent COVID-19. Each CDR3 is given with its conserved first and last residue. A D gene is named only where the DNA matches it firmly. Rows give clone size only sometimes, using once, few, many, or a class for an expanded clone.

clone size: few
V gene: TRBV7-9
D gene: .
J gene: TRBJ1-5
CDR3 DNA: TGTGCCAGCAGCTTCGGCGGGGGGGATCAGCCCCAGCATTTT
CDR3 protein: CASSFGGGDQPQHF

clone size: .
V gene: TRBV30
D gene: TRBD1
J gene: TRBJ1-2
CDR3 DNA: TGTGCCTGGAGTGAACAGGGGGCGTACTATGGCTACACCTTC
CDR3 protein: CAWSEQGAYYGYTF

clone size: .
V gene: TRBV29-1
D gene: TRBD2
J gene: TRBJ2-1
CDR3 DNA: TGCAGCGTCGGGACTAGCGGTAACAATGAGCAGTTCTTC
CDR3 protein: CSVGTSGNNEQFF

clone size: once
V gene: TRBV4-1
D gene: TRBD1
J gene: TRBJ2-7
CDR3 DNA: TGCGCCAGCAGCCATCCTCAGGGAGACAGGGGCTACGAGCAGTACTTC
CDR3 protein: CASSHPQGDRGYEQYF

clone size: .
V gene: TRBV6-5
D gene: .
J gene: TRBJ1-1
CDR3 DNA: TGTGCCAGCAGCTTAATGAACACTGAAGCTTTCTTT
CDR3 protein: CASSLMNTEAFF

clone size: .
V gene: TRBV19
D gene: TRBD2
J gene: TRBJ2-1
CDR3 DNA: TGTGCCAGTAGTATGGGAGGACTAGCGGGAGGATTGGGCAATGAGCAGTTCTTC
CDR3 protein: CASSMGGLAGGLGNEQFF

clone size: once
V gene: TRBV24-1
D gene: TRBD2
J gene: TRBJ2-3
CDR3 DNA: TGTGCCACCAGTGATTATAGCGGGGCTGGGGTTACGCAGTATTTT
CDR3 protein: CATSDYSGAGVTQYF

clone size: .
V gene: TRBV6-2/TRBV6-3
D gene: .
J gene: TRBJ2-1
CDR3 DNA: TGTGCCAGCAGCAAGCTCCCCTACAATGAGCAGTTCTTC
CDR3 protein: CASSKLPYNEQFF

clone size: once
V gene: TRBV5-5
D gene: TRBD2
J gene: TRBJ2-7
CDR3 DNA: TGTGCCAGCAGCTTGGCCATATTACTAGCGGTTACTTACGAGCAGTACTTC
CDR3 protein: CASSLAILLAVTYEQYF

clone size: .
V gene: TRBV19
D gene: .
J gene: TRBJ2-1
CDR3 DNA: TGTGCCAGTAGATCACAGGGTATGGGCTACAATGAGCAGTTCTTC
CDR3 protein: CASRSQGMGYNEQFF

clone size: .
V gene: TRBV5-1
D gene: .
J gene: TRBJ2-2
CDR3 DNA: TGCGCCAGCAGCTTGTTGGCAGGTGGTAACACCGGGGAGCTGTTTTTT
CDR3 protein: CASSLLAGGNTGELFF

clone size: .
V gene: TRBV19
D gene: TRBD1
J gene: TRBJ1-5
CDR3 DNA: TGTGCCACTAAAATGGACAGGGCCAGCAATCAGCCCCAGCATTTT
CDR3 protein: CATKMDRASNQPQHF

clone size: few
V gene: TRBV4-3
D gene: .
J gene: TRBJ2-1
CDR3 DNA: TGCGCCAGCAGCAGAGGACGGGGGGGACAGACATTGGATGAGCAGTTCTTC
CDR3 protein: CASSRGRGGQTLDEQFF

clone size: .
V gene: TRBV25-1
D gene: .
J gene: TRBJ1-2
CDR3 DNA: TGTGCCACGGGAGATGGCTACACCTTC
CDR3 protein: CATGDGYTF

clone size: .
V gene: TRBV6-5
D gene: TRBD2
J gene: TRBJ2-1
CDR3 DNA: TGTGCCAGCAGTTACCAGGGACTTGGGGGGGAGAGGGAGCAGTTCTTC
CDR3 protein: CASSYQGLGGEREQFF

clone size: .
V gene: TRBV27
D gene: TRBD1
J gene: TRBJ1-1
CDR3 DNA: TGTGCCAGCGGGGACAGGGGGCACGCTGAAGCTTTCTTT
CDR3 protein: CASGDRGHAEAFF

clone size: .
V gene: TRBV19
D gene: TRBD1
J gene: TRBJ1-6
CDR3 DNA: TGTGCCAGTAGTATAAGTCCAGGGGGTCCCTCTAATTCACCCCTCCACTTT
CDR3 protein: CASSISPGGPSNSPLHF

clone size: .
V gene: TRBV4-2
D gene: TRBD2
J gene: TRBJ2-1
CDR3 DNA: TGTGCCAGCAGCCAAGATGAGGGCGGGAGAATCTACAATGAGCAGTTCTTC
CDR3 protein: CASSQDEGGRIYNEQFF

clone size: .
V gene: TRBV7-9
D gene: TRBD2
J gene: TRBJ2-1
CDR3 DNA: TGTGCCAGCAGCTTAATCGGGACTACATACAATGAGCAGTTCTTC
CDR3 protein: CASSLIGTTYNEQFF

clone size: .
V gene: TRBV9
D gene: TRBD1
J gene: TRBJ1-3
CDR3 DNA: TGTGCCAGCAGCGTTTTCGAGGGGGCCATGTCTGGAAACACCATATATTTT
CDR3 protein: CASSVFEGAMSGNTIYF

clone size: .
V gene: TRBV15
D gene: .
J gene: TRBJ1-2
CDR3 DNA: TGTGCCACCAGCGCTCGGGGGGACTATGGCTACACCTTC
CDR3 protein: CATSARGDYGYTF

clone size: .
V gene: TRBV27
D gene: .
J gene: TRBJ2-7
CDR3 DNA: TGTGCCAGCAGTTTATCGGGAGTCTACGAGCAGTACTTC
CDR3 protein: CASSLSGVYEQYF

clone size: .
V gene: TRBV19
D gene: TRBD1
J gene: TRBJ1-4
CDR3 DNA: TGTGCCAGTAGTCCGACAGGGGACCCAACTAATGAAAAACTGTTTTTT
CDR3 protein: CASSPTGDPTNEKLFF

clone size: .
V gene: TRBV9
D gene: TRBD2
J gene: TRBJ2-5
CDR3 DNA: TGTGCCAGCAGCGTAGCTCCCGTAGCGGGGGGGCGAGAGACCCAGTACTTC
CDR3 protein: CASSVAPVAGGRETQYF

clone size: .
V gene: TRBV3-1/TRBV3-2
D gene: .
J gene: TRBJ2-5
CDR3 DNA: TGTGCCAGCAGTCAGCGGCAAGAGACCCAGTACTTC
CDR3 protein: CASSQRQETQYF

clone size: few
V gene: TRBV7-8
D gene: .
J gene: TRBJ1-1
CDR3 DNA: TGTGCCAGCAGCTTAGCAGGCGGGGGCACTGAAGCTTTCTTT
CDR3 protein: CASSLAGGGTEAFF

clone size: .
V gene: TRBV2
D gene: .
J gene: TRBJ1-2
CDR3 DNA: TGTGCCAGCAGTGAAGGACAGGAGCCTCATGGCTACACCTTC
CDR3 protein: CASSEGQEPHGYTF

clone size: .
V gene: TRBV7-2
D gene: .
J gene: TRBJ1-1
CDR3 DNA: TGTGCCAGCAGCTTAGTTGGGGGCTCGAACACTGAAGCTTTCTTT
CDR3 protein: CASSLVGGSNTEAFF

clone size: .
V gene: TRBV7-9
D gene: .
J gene: TRBJ2-4
CDR3 DNA: TGTGCCAGCAGCTTACAGGGGATACAAAACATTCAGTACTTC
CDR3 protein: CASSLQGIQNIQYF

clone size: .
V gene: TRBV4-2
D gene: .
J gene: TRBJ1-1
CDR3 DNA: TGTGCCAGCAGCCATCAGGACAGTGAAGCTTTCTTT
CDR3 protein: CASSHQDSEAFF

clone size: .
V gene: TRBV28
D gene: TRBD2
J gene: TRBJ2-7
CDR3 DNA: TGTGCCAGCAAGGGGGAGGCTAGCGGGAGGGCCGGTTACGAGCAGTACTTC
CDR3 protein: CASKGEASGRAGYEQYF

clone size: .
V gene: TRBV9
D gene: .
J gene: TRBJ1-1
CDR3 DNA: TGTGCCAGCAGCGCAGGGAGGGGGAACACTGAAGCTTTCTTT
CDR3 protein: CASSAGRGNTEAFF

clone size: once
V gene: TRBV2
D gene: TRBD2
J gene: TRBJ2-2
CDR3 DNA: TGTGCCAGCAGTGCCTCCACTAGCGGGGGGGCCCCGACCGGGGAGCTGTTTTTT
CDR3 protein: CASSASTSGGAPTGELFF

clone size: .
V gene: TRBV5-1
D gene: TRBD1
J gene: TRBJ1-5
CDR3 DNA: TGCGCCAGCAGCTTTTCAGGGGGCCTGGGTCAGCCCCAGCATTTT
CDR3 protein: CASSFSGGLGQPQHF

clone size: .
V gene: TRBV3-1/TRBV3-2
D gene: TRBD1
J gene: TRBJ1-2
CDR3 DNA: TGTGCCAGCAGCTCCCAGGAGAATACAGGACAGGGGAACTATGGCTACACCTTC
CDR3 protein: CASSSQENTGQGNYGYTF

clone size: .
V gene: TRBV28
D gene: .
J gene: TRBJ1-1
CDR3 DNA: TGTGCCAGCAGTTTGGCCGGGGGAGGAACTGAAGCTTTCTTT
CDR3 protein: CASSLAGGGTEAFF

clone size: once
V gene: TRBV2
D gene: .
J gene: TRBJ2-7
CDR3 DNA: TGTGCCAGCAGTGTGGGGGGTCGGCGGCTAGTCGTCTACGAGCAGTACTTC
CDR3 protein: CASSVGGRRLVVYEQYF

clone size: .
V gene: TRBV12-3/TRBV12-4
D gene: .
J gene: TRBJ1-4
CDR3 DNA: TGTGCCAGCAGTTTAGGAGTAAAGGAAAAACTGTTTTTT
CDR3 protein: CASSLGVKEKLFF

clone size: .
V gene: TRBV10-2
D gene: .
J gene: TRBJ1-2
CDR3 DNA: TGCGCCAGCAGTGTCGGGGCAGGGGAACTCTATGGCTACACCTTC
CDR3 protein: CASSVGAGELYGYTF

clone size: .
V gene: TRBV5-1
D gene: TRBD1
J gene: TRBJ2-2
CDR3 DNA: TGCGCCAGCAGCTTGTCCCCGGACAGGGGGCAGGTCACCGGGGAGCTGTTTTTT
CDR3 protein: CASSLSPDRGQVTGELFF

clone size: .
V gene: TRBV6-5
D gene: .
J gene: TRBJ2-7
CDR3 DNA: TGTGCCAGCAGTTACTCGAACGCGGGGAACTACGAGCAGTACTTC
CDR3 protein: CASSYSNAGNYEQYF

clone size: few
V gene: TRBV7-3
D gene: .
J gene: TRBJ1-3
CDR3 DNA: TGTGCCAGCAGCTTACAATCTGGAAACACCATATATTTT
CDR3 protein: CASSLQSGNTIYF

clone size: few
V gene: TRBV18
D gene: .
J gene: TRBJ1-2
CDR3 DNA: TGTGCCAGCTGCCCGCGGAAAGGAGATGGCTACACCTTC
CDR3 protein: CASCPRKGDGYTF

clone size: .
V gene: TRBV7-9
D gene: TRBD2
J gene: TRBJ2-5
CDR3 DNA: TGTGCCAGCAGCTTCGGGGGGGCCTTGAGAGAGACCCAGTACTTC
CDR3 protein: CASSFGGALRETQYF

clone size: .
V gene: TRBV27
D gene: TRBD1
J gene: TRBJ1-2
CDR3 DNA: TGTGCCAGCAGCCCGGGACAGGGAAGGGGCTACACCTTC
CDR3 protein: CASSPGQGRGYTF